This TCR beta chain was captured in a study of T cells after yellow fever vaccination. Whole-study results and caveats: Primary-vaccination clones mostly resurfaced post-booster (96% CD4, more than 80% CD8).

MiXCR, applied by TCRdb to the 5' RACE reads, yields one record per CDR3 protein. The sample consists of approximately 340,000 distinct CDR3 sequences, more than 8.5% of them appearing once. This clonotype has only a few counts. Antigen specificity is unknown. The specimen was PBMCs, collected on the day of the first yellow fever vaccination. The TCR sequence derives from a man between 18 and 29 years old who received the YFV17D yellow fever vaccine.

CDR3 sequence reads: CASSFSGLLTDTQYF. CDR3 DNA sequence: TGTGCCAGCAGCTTCAGTGGACTTTTGACAGATACGCAGTATTTT. The chain employs TRBV11-2 and TRBJ2-3; D perhaps matches TRBD2 (5 bases). CDR1 is SGHAT and CDR2 is FQNNGV in the germline V gene. CDR3 length: 15 residues. Trimming removed 3 bases from V and 3 bases from J, with 13 bases in between.